The text below deals with one TCR beta chain. What antigen it recognizes has not been identified. The record has no base qualities; no much larger clone is one base away. The CDR3 regions of human TCRbeta chains were subjected to immunosequencing. As for the authors' bioinformatics: TCRs in the repertoires were matched against a reference library of SARS-CoV-2-specific TCRs that had been generated with the MIRA antigen-specificity platform. Breadth meant the fraction of unique TCRs that were SARS-CoV-2-associated, whereas depth meant the fraction of total T cells that were SARS-CoV-2-associated. Each spike-specific TCR was assigned to its reactive spike region and to a CD4 or CD8 class using the MIRA data. Log10-transformed breadth and depth values were compared by one-way ANOVA with Sidak's multiple comparisons tests. TCRdb limited this immuneACCESS table to in-frame rearrangements with V and J called. A share of clones is missing; checked studies link under half to unresolved V genes, and the rest is unexplained. V, J and clone size are those of that table, while D and trimming were read from the DNA. Across this sample there are 95,000 to 150,000 clones, with about 90% seen only once. 5% to 5.5% of the sample lies in the top ten.

The time point label, as the study defines it: baseline before first vaccination. Samples from vaccinated people were obtained from the UK trials COV001 and COV002, which included a single-blind randomized controlled phase 2/3 trial of AZD1222 (ChAdOx1 nCoV-19) in healthy adults. Trial participant PBMC samples were collected at day 0 and day 28 after the second dose for TCRbeta chain sequencing. This sample was taken from a study of T cell responses to AZD1222 COVID-19 vaccine (dated by TCRdb to about 2021). Looking at the study overall: AZD1222 recipients whose second dose came at about 4 weeks and those whose second dose came at about 12 weeks were combined into one group, since spike-specific TCR depth and breadth did not differ between the two schedules. A total of 230 to 250 trial participants underwent TCR sequencing, of whom nearly 210 had received two doses of AZD1222 and approximately 26 had received two doses of the MenACWY control vaccine. Trial participants were enrolled by age into subgroups of 18-55, 56-69 and 70-plus years, and approximately 150, 30 and 60 TCR-sequenced participants, respectively, were included in these subgroups. General findings and caveats noted by the study authors: Most participants were white British and females outnumbered males, and the authors suggested that clonal diversity may have been underestimated. No day 14 peak-response samples were available, so repertoires were characterized only after the peak T cell response. Spike-specific TCR breadth and depth rose significantly after two AZD1222 doses compared with day 0 and with MenACWY recipients. The 56-69-year group was small, and its depth increase did not reach significance, likely because of low power. Conclusions about previously exposed vaccinees were limited because only six AZD1222 recipients were SARS-CoV-2 seropositive at baseline. Epitopes outside the regions mutated in the B.1.351 and B.1.1.7 variants were reportedly recognized by nearly half of the unique spike-specific TCRs. The whole spike protein was spanned by vaccine-associated CD4 TCRs, and dominant responses were seen in regions 160-218 and 743-854.

The germline V gene specifies MNHNS as CDR1 and SASEGT as CDR2. Trimming costs V 1 base and J 0 bases, and their ends lie 8 bases apart. Its CDR3 holds 15 amino acids, cysteine through phenylalanine. Only CDR3 DNA remains: 45 bases, in frame from the first base. The chain links TRBV6-1 with TRBJ2-3; no D gene can be assigned with confidence. The sequenced sample was peripheral blood, obtained on day 0 of AZD1222 vaccination. The clonotype comes from an adult in good health. Here the CDR3 is given as CASSEDSASTDTQYF. DNA sequence: TGTGCCAGCAGTGAAGACAGTGCTAGCACAGATACGCAGTATTTT.